This T cell receptor (beta chain) was identified in a study of T cells in Graves' hyperthyroidism and ophthalmopathy. RNA transcripts yielded amplified TCR beta CDR3 regions. Initially, a first-round RT-PCR of the TCR CDR3 employed the HTBI primer set. TCRdb reprocessed the multiplex PCR reads via MiXCR and lists one record per CDR3 protein. This table has about 560,000 distinct CDR3 sequences, around 15% appearing once. V lost 3 bases, J lost 4 bases, and 13 bases lay in between. The CDR3 consists of 15 residues. The sequence came from a woman aged 18-29 years with Graves' hyperthyroidism. Specimen: blood. V and J are TRBV12-3 or TRBV12-4 and TRBJ2-1; maybe TRBD1 (6 bases). The CDR3 loop is CASSFDQGPYNEQFF. CDR3 coding DNA: TGTGCCAGCAGTTTTGATCAGGGGCCATACAATGAGCAGTTCTTC.